The 8 T cell receptor beta chains reported below all come from one sample, sequenced in a study of T cell responses to AZD1222 COVID-19 vaccine. TCRdb's copy holds only in-frame clones and misses some; the assay was immunoSEQ multiplex PCR. This table has about 190,000 clones, about 90% appearing once. The sample here was peripheral blood, taken on day 0 of MenACWY control vaccination. The receptors shown here come from an adult in good health.

Only a few counts were recorded for this clone. The chain links TRBV30 to TRBJ1-1; D gene ambiguous. Trimming stripped 2 bases from V and 1 base from J, with 8 bases between. This CDR3 is 13 amino acids long. Germline values: CDR1 GTSNPN, CDR2 SVGIG (reference sequence). Here the CDR3 DNA reads TGTGCCTGGAGTATCGGTGGGAACACTGAAGCTTTCTTT. It codes for CAWSIGGNTEAFF.

The chain is built from TRBV7-3 and TRBJ2-2; TRBD1 matches at 7 bases. Germline V CDR1 and CDR2: SGHTA, FQGTGA. J was trimmed by 3 bases and V by 4 bases; bases with no gene match: 2. This CDR3 spans 14 amino acids. The CDR3 DNA sequence: TGTGCCAGCAGCTCGGGACAGCACACCGGGGAGCTGTTTTTT. Protein: CASSSGQHTGELFF.

The V and J genes are TRBV28 and TRBJ2-1; 10 nucleotides agree with TRBD2. This CDR3 region has 16 residues. From germline, CDR1 is MDHEN and CDR2 SYDVKM. V lost 7 bases, J lost 5 bases, and 11 bases stayed unmatched. The CDR3 here is CASTTPGTSANNEQFF. The CDR3 DNA follows: TGTGCCAGCACTACTCCCGGGACTAGCGCGAACAATGAGCAGTTCTTC.

The rearrangement links TRBV27 to TRBJ2-5; TRBD2 is a possible D gene (5 bases). The CDR3 loop spans 15 amino acids. The V gene's germline CDR1 is MNHEY and CDR2 SMNVEV (reference sequence). The V end lost 1 base, the J end lost 1 base, and 10 bases lay between the germline ends. The CDR3 DNA sequence: TGTGCCAGCAGTTTATATCTCGAGGGCCAAGAGACCCAGTACTTC. Translation: CASSLYLEGQETQYF.

This chain joins TRBV5-4 and TRBJ2-5, with D unresolved. V lost 0 bases and J 4 bases, leaving 7 bases between the germline ends. The CDR3 consists of 13 residues. CDR1 is SGHNT and CDR2 is YYREEE in the germline V gene (reference sequence). As DNA, the CDR3 is TGTGCCAGCAGCTTGGCACAGACAGAGACCCAGTACTTC. It specifies CASSLAQTETQYF. The full variable domain, its missing parts supplied by reference TRBV5-4 and TRBJ2-5, is ETGVTQSPTHLIKTRGQQVTLRCSSQSGHNTVSWYQQALGQGPQFIFQYYREEENGRGNFPPRFSGLQFPNYSSELNVNALELDDSALYLCASSLAQTETQYFGPGTRLLVL.

The genes are TRBV6-5 and TRBJ2-7; possible D gene TRBD1, 5 bases. CDR1 is MNHEY, CDR2 SVGAGI, per germline. V dropped 5 bases and J dropped 2 bases, with 10 bases sitting between them. The CDR3 loop spans 13 amino acids. CDR3 loop: CASSPRETYEQYF. In DNA, the CDR3 is TGTGCCAGCAGTCCCAGGGAAACCTACGAGCAGTACTTC.

CDR3 protein: CASSQPATGQPQHF. In DNA form, the CDR3 reads TGCGCCAGCAGCCAACCAGCCACCGGTCAGCCCCAGCATTTT. V is TRBV4-1 and J is TRBJ1-5, with D unresolved. Germline V gene lookup returns CDR1 MGHRA and CDR2 YSYEKL. This CDR3 has 14 amino acids. The V end was cut by 2 bases, the J end by 6 bases, with 11 bases between.

The chain uses TRBV27 and TRBJ2-7; D is possibly TRBD1 (5 bases). This CDR3 contains 14 residues. The ends were cut back, 4 bases at V and 0 bases at J, with 10 bases in the middle. CDR1 MNHEY and CDR2 SMNVEV come from the germline V gene (reference sequence). The CDR3 coding sequence is TGTGCCAGCAGTTCCTCAGGGCTCTCCTACGAGCAGTACTTC. Translating it yields CASSSSGLSYEQYF.